Listed here is a single T cell receptor beta chain. Its binding antigen is unknown. It has no much larger one-base neighbor in the sample; base qualities were not kept. This record comes from a study of blood T cell repertoires in COVID-19 (dated by TCRdb to the early 2020s). About the investigation overall: Samples covering the acute and convalescent phases of COVID-19 were provided by collaborators in the United States, Italy and Spain. The prospective study material was composed of cDNA or gDNA derived from T cells, B-cell-depleted T cells, or PBMCs. Subjects who had been exposed to COVID-19, were actively infected with it, or had recovered from it provided the deeply sampled blood TCRbeta repertoires that made up the dataset. A freely available public database, intended as a resource for researchers studying the immune response to SARS-CoV-2, is where the repertoires were released. A de-identified subject ID, COVID-19 status, age in years and sex were almost always included in the sample metadata. Samples came from the ongoing ImmuneRACE study (first 160 participants) plus 1,254 subjects from 6 global collaborators. Where HLA class I and class II types were available, the types were taken from metadata supplied by the sample provider, not from assay-based typing. Broad study findings and their caveats: The quantity of clinical and demographic metadata differed by source and by participant and was supplied without curation.

Collaborating institutions collected whole blood in K2EDTA tubes following their own protocols. For TCRbeta analysis, collaborator samples were shipped as frozen whole blood, as isolated PBMCs, or as DNA extracted from either sample type. Reading the germline V gene gives CDR1 MGHDK and CDR2 SYGVNS. Trimmed from V: 0 bases; trimmed from J: 4 bases; junction bases lacking a gene match: 3. Inclusive of the bounding cysteine and phenylalanine, the CDR3 is 15 residues long. Solely the CDR3 DNA is kept, with 45 bases framed from the first base. The immunoSEQ Assay, a bias-controlled multiplex PCR, was used to amplify TCRbeta CDR3 regions from genomic DNA. The study's processing was this. Nucleated cell counts per sample were estimated from amplification of reference gene primers within the assay. To quantify the absolute abundance of each unique TCRbeta CDR3 rearrangement, sequence reads were collapsed and filtered. For each sample, productive Simpson clonality was calculated by taking the square root of Simpson's diversity index across productive rearrangements. Drawn from immuneACCESS, this table holds only the in-frame rearrangements with V and J called that TCRdb kept. Clones are partly lost; checked studies trace under half to an unresolved V gene and leave the rest unexplained. V, J and clone size reflect that table, while D and trimming were determined from the DNA. Within this sample are more than 90,000 clones, with approximately 90% of them counted one time only. The top ten constitute about 8% of the sample.

The rearrangement joined TRBV25-1 to TRBJ1-1, and TRBD1 aligns with 9 junction nucleotides. This clonotype originated in a human donor in a cohort sampled during active COVID-19. Input material: peripheral blood. The CDR3 region: CASSEYGQGPTEAFF. DNA sequence: TGTGCCAGCAGTGAATATGGACAGGGGCCCACTGAAGCTTTCTTT.